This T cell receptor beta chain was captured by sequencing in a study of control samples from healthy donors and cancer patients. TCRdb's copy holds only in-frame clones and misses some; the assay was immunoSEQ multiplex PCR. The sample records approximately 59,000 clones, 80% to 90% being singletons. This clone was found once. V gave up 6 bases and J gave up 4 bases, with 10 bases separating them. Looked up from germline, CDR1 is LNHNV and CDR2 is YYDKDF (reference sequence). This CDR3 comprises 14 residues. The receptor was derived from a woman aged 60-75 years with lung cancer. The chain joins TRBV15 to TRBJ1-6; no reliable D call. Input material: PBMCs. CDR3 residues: CATSARSYNSPLHF. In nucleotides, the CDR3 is TGTGCCACCAGTGCCCGCAGTTATAATTCACCCCTCCACTTT.